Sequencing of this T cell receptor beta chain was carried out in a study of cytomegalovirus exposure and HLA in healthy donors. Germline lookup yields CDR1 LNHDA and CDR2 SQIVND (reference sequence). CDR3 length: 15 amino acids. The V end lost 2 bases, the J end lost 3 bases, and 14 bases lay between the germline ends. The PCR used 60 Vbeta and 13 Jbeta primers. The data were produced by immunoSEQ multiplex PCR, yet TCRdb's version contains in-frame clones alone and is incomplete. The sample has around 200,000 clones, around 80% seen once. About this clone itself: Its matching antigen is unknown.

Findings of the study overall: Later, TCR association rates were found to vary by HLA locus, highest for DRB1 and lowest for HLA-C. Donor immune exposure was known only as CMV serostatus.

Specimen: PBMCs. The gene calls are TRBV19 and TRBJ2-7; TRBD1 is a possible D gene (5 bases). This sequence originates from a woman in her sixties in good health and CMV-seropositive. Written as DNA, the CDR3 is TGTGCCAGTAGTATAAGGGGCGGTGCAAACTACGAGCAGTACTTC. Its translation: CASSIRGGANYEQYF.